This entry is about one T cell receptor beta chain. There is no known antigen for this receptor. There are no base qualities to consult, and no much larger clone falls within one base. The CDR3 starts with the cysteine, ends with the phenylalanine, and has 14 residues. Solely the CDR3 DNA is kept, with 42 bases framed from the first base. V lost 1 base and J lost 4 bases, and the count of bases not matched to a germline gene is 1. Taken from the germline V gene (reference sequence), the CDR1 and CDR2 loops are GTSNPN and SVGIG. These data belong to a study of CD8+ T cells in alopecia areata (dated by TCRdb to 2017 to 2018). Turning to the overall study: The treated patients, all with moderate-to-severe alopecia areata, were enrolled in an open-label pilot trial of oral tofacitinib given at 5 to 10 mg twice daily. Tofacitinib was administered for 6 to 18 months, and 6 months of follow-up off drug were then conducted to assess delayed response and recurrence. The RNA source kit depended on sample type: the PAXgene miRNA kit for fixed scalp, the miRNeasy kit for PBMCs, and the RNeasy kit for mouse skin. In humans, TCRbeta sequencing was performed on scalp tissue and on sorted CD4+ and CD8+ peripheral blood T cells from healthy controls and from patients with patchy or totalis/universalis alopecia areata. Scalp clonality was compared across normal scalp (n=4), patchy alopecia areata scalp (n=8), and alopecia totalis/universalis scalp (n=8). To study T cell clonal expansion in alopecia areata, the researchers applied high-throughput TCRbeta sequencing to both the C3H/HeJ mouse model and human patients. For the treated patients, the SALT score, which quantifies what percentage of scalp surface area is affected, served as the measure of disease severity. Tofacitinib-treated patients had biopsies at baseline and at 4 and 24 weeks of treatment, with a later scalp biopsy in several patients. TCRbeta CDR3 regions were amplified by immunoSEQ multiplex PCR using 35 Vbeta forward and 13 Jbeta reverse primers. General study outcomes and caveats: During tofacitinib treatment, many expanded lesional clones stuck around in both scalp and blood, and this persistence may partly explain why relapse happens after treatment is stopped. TCR sequences shared between patients were less clear than in mice, possibly partly because of HLA diversity in the patient population. Tofacitinib significantly decreased scalp clonality and the number of expanded CD8+ clones among the top 100 scalp clones. Because the treated cohort was small and had only one nonresponder, larger studies are needed to examine links between baseline CD8+ expansion and response. Compared with normal scalp, lesional scalp had higher clonality and more expanded CD8+ clones, particularly in alopecia totalis/universalis, a pattern that suggests antigenic drive. Unlike mouse skin, where gammadelta T cells dominate, normal human skin contains resident alphabeta T cells that get sequenced too, which complicates analysis of the scalp TCR repertoire.

To prepare the library, the immunoSEQ multiplex PCR assay was applied. RNA was extracted from all samples and reverse transcribed into cDNA, which served as template for TCR sequencing. SuperScript III was used to make first-strand cDNA, primed with a 2:1 mix of oligo-dT and random hexamers. A synthetic immune receptor repertoire was used to gauge amplification bias, and whatever bias remained was removed computationally. In the authors' own workflow: After raw reads were preprocessed to remove errors, the CDR3 was defined following IMGT conventions as running from the conserved cysteine to phenylalanine. Clonality was computed by normalizing Shannon entropy by log2 of the number of productive unique TCRs and subtracting the result from 1. Whether scalp clones were CD4 or CD8 was inferred by matching scalp TCRbeta sequences against CD4 and CD8 repertoires sorted from blood. TCRdb took this table from immuneACCESS and kept in-frame rearrangements with V and J called. Such tables lack part of the clones; where checked against another copy, unresolved V genes explain under half of the gap, and the rest is unexplained. The V and J calls and the clone size are those of that table, but D and trimming were determined from the DNA. This sample holds approximately 200,000 clones; approximately 45% were observed only once. The ten largest clones represent roughly 2.6% of the sample.

Read against the paper, the sample's treatment or condition label means: oral pan-JAK inhibitor, 5-10 mg twice daily. From alopecia areata patients, peripheral blood was collected along with lesional scalp punch biopsies. After PBMCs were isolated by density centrifugation and stained for CD3, CD4 and CD8, a FACSAria was used to sort CD4+ and CD8+ T cells. The sequences come from CD4+ T cells sorted from blood, collected around week 36, from a patient treated with tofacitinib. The source is a human donor with alopecia areata. This chain is built from TRBV30 and TRBJ1-5; TRBD1 lines up with 10 middle nucleotides. CDR3 sequence: CAWSADRGNQPQHF. The DNA reads as follows: TGTGCCTGGAGTGCGGACAGGGGGAATCAGCCCCAGCATTTT.